One and the same sample provided the 6 T cell receptor beta chains below, sequenced in a study of T cell changes during pregnancy in multiple sclerosis. Produced via immunoSEQ multiplex PCR; TCRdb's table is partial and in-frame only. In the table there are 57,000 or so clones, about 92% of which are singletons. Sample: peripheral blood, taken in the third trimester of pregnancy. Receptors originate from a female donor in good health, enrolled as a control in a pregnancy study.

The CDR3 nucleotides are TGTGCCAGCTCACCAGGGCTCGCTAACTATGGCTACACCTTC. Translating it yields CASSPGLANYGYTF. This chain connects TRBV18 to TRBJ1-2; unclear D gene. Trimming cost V 2 bases and J 0 bases, with 7 bases left between them. Germline assignment: CDR1 KGHSH and CDR2 LQKENI. The CDR3 is made up of 14 amino acids. Supplemented by reference TRBV18 and TRBJ1-2, the full variable domain reads NAGVMQNPRHLVRRRGQEARLRCSPMKGHSHVYWYRQLPEEGLKFMVYLQKENIIDESGMPKERFSAEFPKEGPSILRIQQVVRGDSAAYFCASSPGLANYGYTFGSGTRLTVV.

The chain recombines TRBV27 with TRBJ1-2; D is ambiguous. V lost 0 bases and J lost 4, with 12 bases in between. CDR3 length equals 15 residues. CDR1 and CDR2 from the germline V gene are MNHEY and SMNVEV (reference sequence). CDR3 protein: CASSLSQAAIYGYTF. The CDR3 DNA reads TGTGCCAGCAGTTTATCGCAAGCAGCGATCTATGGCTACACCTTC.

A note on this clone: Other DNA sequences in this specimen translate into the identical CDR3. This chain links TRBV5-1 with TRBJ2-1; the D gene is possibly TRBD1 (6 bases). The CDR3 totals 16 residues. Germline V gene lookup returns CDR1 SGHRS and CDR2 YFSETQ. V shed 3 bases and J shed 0 bases, with 13 bases lying between them. DNA of the CDR3: TGCGCCAGCAGCTCCAGGGGTTCAAGCTCCTACAATGAGCAGTTCTTC. Translation gives CASSSRGSSSYNEQFF.

The chain combines TRBV5-1 with TRBJ2-7; 13 nucleotides match TRBD2. The V gene's germline CDR1 is SGHRS and CDR2 YFSETQ. Losses at the gene ends were 0 bases for V and 4 bases for J; bases not matched to a gene: 7. The CDR3 extends over 17 amino acids. Written as DNA, the CDR3 is TGCGCCAGCAGCTTGGCCTCAGGACTAGCGGGAGTATACGAGCAGTACTTC. Translating it yields CASSLASGLAGVYEQYF.

The V call is TRBV18, the J call TRBJ1-5, with D perhaps TRBD1 (6 bases). V was clipped by 8 bases and J by 6 bases, with 14 bases between them. The CDR3 loop spans 13 amino acids. Germline values: CDR1 KGHSH, CDR2 LQKENI. This CDR3 is CASTNRVGQPQHF. The CDR3 DNA follows: TGTGCCAGCACCAACAGGGTTGGTCAGCCCCAGCATTTT.

The chain combines TRBV19 with TRBJ1-2; no reliable D call. The V end lost 6 bases, the J end lost 3 bases, and 8 bases lay between the germline ends. This CDR3 comprises 12 residues. Germline loops: CDR1 LNHDA, CDR2 SQIVND (reference sequence). The CDR3: CASRQRDYGYTF. The CDR3, as DNA: TGTGCCAGTAGGCAACGGGACTATGGCTACACCTTC.